This entry lists 9 T cell receptor beta chains sequenced from one sample in a study of T cell changes during pregnancy in multiple sclerosis. The assay was immunoSEQ multiplex PCR, and TCRdb's table has in-frame clones only and misses some. This repertoire shows 75,000 to 95,000 clones, roughly nine tenths found once; its top ten account for 1.5%. The sequenced sample was peripheral blood, obtained in the first trimester of pregnancy. Source of these receptors: a female donor with multiple sclerosis, enrolled in a pregnancy study.

This chain connects TRBV7-2 to TRBJ2-7, with 11 positions matching TRBD2. CDR1 is SGHTA and CDR2 is FQGNSA in the germline V gene. The V gene end was trimmed by 1 base and the J gene end by 1 base; junction bases not matched to a gene: 3. This CDR3 is 16 amino acids long. CDR3 sequence (DNA): TGTGCCAGCAGCTTAGTGGGACTAGCGGCTTCCTACGAGCAGTACTTC. Its protein is CASSLVGLAASYEQYF. Full variable domain (outside the CDR3, taken from reference TRBV7-2 and TRBJ2-7): GAGVSQSPSNKVTEKGKDVELRCDPISGHTALYWYRQSLGQGLEFLIYFQGNSAPDKSGLPSDRFSAERTGGSVSTLTIQRTQQEDSAVYLCASSLVGLAASYEQYFGPGTRLTVT.

V and J are TRBV7-9 and TRBJ1-1; TRBD1 matches 10 bases. V lost 4 bases, J lost 7 bases, and 12 bases stayed unmatched. Germline-derived CDR1 and CDR2 are SEHNR and FQNEAQ (reference sequence). This CDR3 is built from 16 residues. The CDR3 DNA is TGTGCCAGCAGCTCCGGGACAGGGGATACGAAAGGTGAAGCTTTCTTT. Translation gives CASSSGTGDTKGEAFF.

The chain couples TRBV19 to TRBJ1-5, with 7 bases that match TRBD1. Germline loops: CDR1 LNHDA, CDR2 SQIVND (reference sequence). The CDR3 is made up of 15 amino acids. Trimming took 7 bases from V and 3 from J; bases not matched to a gene: 9. The CDR3 loop reads CASTEPGQLNQPQHF. DNA of the CDR3: TGTGCCAGTACGGAACCGGGACAGCTCAATCAGCCCCAGCATTTT.

V and J are TRBV5-6 and TRBJ1-3, with D possibly matching TRBD1 (6 bases). CDR3 size: 17 residues. The V end was cut by 0 bases, the J end by 0 bases, with 13 bases between. Germline lookup yields CDR1 SGHDT and CDR2 YYEEEE. CDR3: CASSLGDRLSSGNTIYF. The CDR3 nucleotides are TGTGCCAGCAGCTTGGGTGACAGGTTAAGCTCTGGAAACACCATATATTTT.

This clone appeared a few times. J is TRBJ1-1 and V is TRBV5-6; TRBD1 matches 8 bases. Germline V CDR1 and CDR2: SGHDT, YYEEEE. V lost 4 bases, J lost 8 bases, and 1 base stayed unmatched. The length of the CDR3 is 11 residues. CDR3 amino acids: CASSRDREAFF. CDR3 DNA: TGTGCCAGCAGCCGGGACAGGGAAGCTTTCTTT.

The chain combines TRBV6-1 with TRBJ2-7, with 9 bases aligning to TRBD1. Losses at the gene ends were 7 bases for V and 2 bases for J; bases not matched to a gene: 3. From germline, CDR1 is MNHNS and CDR2 SASEGT. This CDR3 is 13 amino acids long. As DNA, the CDR3 is TGTGCCAGCACTAACAGGGGGCCCTACGAGCAGTACTTC. Translation gives CASTNRGPYEQYF.

The V gene is TRBV19, the J gene TRBJ1-1; possibly TRBD1 for D (6 bases). V was shortened by 1 base and J by 2 bases, with 14 bases between the two germline ends. Germline values: CDR1 LNHDA, CDR2 SQIVND (reference sequence). The CDR3 extends over 16 amino acids. CDR3 in DNA: TGTGCCAGTAGTATAGGCAGGGGCAGGGTAAACACTGAAGCTTTCTTT. As protein: CASSIGRGRVNTEAFF.

This chain links TRBV7-2 with TRBJ1-5, with a weak D call TRBD1 (5 bases). The CDR3 runs to 13 residues. Germline V gene lookup returns CDR1 SGHTA and CDR2 FQGNSA. The V gene lost 3 bases and the J gene lost 7 bases, with 10 bases spanning the gap. The CDR3 nucleotides read TGTGCCAGCAGCTTCGGGGGGATCCAGCCCCAGCATTTT. Residues: CASSFGGIQPQHF.

This chain joins TRBV2 and TRBJ1-5; TRBD1 matches at 9 bases. The V gene's germline CDR1 is SNHLY and CDR2 FYNNEI. V lost 7 bases to trimming and J lost 1 base; unmatched junction nucleotides: 2. The CDR3 covers 14 residues. The CDR3 region is CASKGQGSNQPQHF. In DNA, the CDR3 is TGTGCCAGCAAGGGACAGGGAAGCAATCAGCCCCAGCATTTT. The full variable domain, rest sourced from reference TRBV2 and TRBJ1-5, is EPEVTQTPSHQVTQMGQEVILRCVPISNHLYFYWYRQILGQKVEFLVSFYNNEISEKSEIFDDQFSVERPDGSNFTLKIRSTKLEDSAMYFCASKGQGSNQPQHFGDGTRLSIL.